This T cell receptor beta chain was sequenced for a study of T cell responses to AZD1222 COVID-19 vaccine. General observations from the study: A rise in Spike-specific TCR breadth and depth followed two AZD1222 doses.

About this clone itself: What it recognizes is unknown.

There are 15 residues in the CDR3. V lost 4 bases, J lost 4 bases, and 9 bases stayed unmatched. Per germline, CDR1 SGDLS and CDR2 YYNGEE. Sequencing used immunoSEQ multiplex PCR; TCRdb keeps in-frame clones, though not all of them. The table includes more than 100,000 clones, under 95% detected once. The J gene is TRBJ1-1, the V gene TRBV9, with 8 bases lining up with TRBD1. The TCR sequence derives from an adult who received the AZD1222 COVID-19 vaccine. This specimen consisted of peripheral blood, obtained 28 days after the second AZD1222 dose. The CDR3 is CASSPLDRVGTEAFF. The CDR3 DNA sequence: TGTGCCAGCAGCCCGTTGGACAGGGTGGGCACTGAAGCTTTCTTT.